Presented here are 3 T cell receptor beta chains from one specimen sequenced in a study of T cell changes during pregnancy in multiple sclerosis. Repertoires were generated with immunoSEQ multiplex PCR, while TCRdb's copy carries only in-frame clones and drops some. The sample contains roughly 80,000 clones, 93% of which appear only once. The starting material was peripheral blood, obtained in the second trimester of pregnancy. These receptors came from a female donor with multiple sclerosis, enrolled in a pregnancy study.

Turning to this clone: Germline and junction disagree at one end, which may indicate a read error. The chain uses TRBV7-9 and TRBJ1-6, with D uncertain. Germline V CDR1 and CDR2: SEHNR, FQNEAQ (reference sequence). The CDR3 length is 15 residues. The CDR3 reads CASRLAETSSSPLHF. The CDR3 DNA follows: TGTGCCAGCCGCTTGGCCGAGACATCGAGTTCACCCCTCCACTTT.

The rearrangement links TRBV9 to TRBJ2-1; 11 nucleotides match TRBD2. This CDR3 is 17 amino acids long. The J segment lost 0 bases and the V segment lost 1 base, leaving 3 bases of the junction unmatched. Germline CDR1 SGDLS, CDR2 YYNGEE. The CDR3 loop reads CASSVSSGGNSYNEQFF. In nucleotides, the CDR3 is TGTGCCAGCAGCGTATCTAGCGGGGGGAACTCCTACAATGAGCAGTTCTTC. Using reference TRBV9 and TRBJ2-1 for the parts outside the CDR3, the full variable domain is DSGVTQTPKHLITATGQRVTLRCSPRSGDLSVYWYQQSLDQGLQFLIQYYNGEERAKGNILERFSAQQFPDLHSELNLSSLELGDSALYFCASSVSSGGNSYNEQFFGPGTRLTVL.

The V and J genes are TRBV30 and TRBJ1-6; 7 bases agree with TRBD1. Germline V gene data show CDR1 as GTSNPN and CDR2 as SVGIG (reference sequence). The CDR3 consists of 19 residues. The V and J ends lost 1 base and 0 bases, in that order; junction bases with no gene match: 12. DNA of the CDR3: TGTGCCTGGAGTGCCGGACACGGGACAGCGAGCTCCTATAATTCACCCCTCCACTTT. This encodes CAWSAGHGTASSYNSPLHF.